Following are 6 T cell receptor beta chains from one sample sequenced in a study of regulatory T cells in long-lasting Graves disease (dated by TCRdb to the early 2020s). Receptor libraries were prepared by multiplex PCR. Sequencing used an Illumina HiSeq 4000. To build TCR beta libraries, CDR3 regions were amplified by Arm-PCR using iRepertoire HTBI primers. TCRdb reanalyzed the raw reads on its own, using fastp at Q25 for trimming and MiXCR for clone calling, and kept in-frame beta chains. All rows with the same CDR3 protein become a single entry with the most common DNA and genes. For this sample there are around 300,000 distinct CDR3 sequences; 20% to 25% appear just once. Together, the top ten hold more than 55% of the sample. The time point label on this specimen signifies: persistent/refractory GD, antithyroid drugs over 5 years with positive TRAb. For both TCR sequencing and RNA sequencing, RNA was extracted from PBMCs in TRIzol.

The material sequenced was peripheral blood mononuclear cells (PBMCs), taken when the disease was refractory, from a patient treated with antithyroid drugs. These receptors came from a female donor with Graves disease.

The chain employs TRBV19 and TRBJ2-6; D is undetermined. CDR1 is LNHDA, CDR2 SQIVND, per germline (reference sequence). V was pared by 5 bases and J by 0 bases, with 8 bases between. This CDR3 is 15 amino acids long. The CDR3 DNA follows: TGTGCCAGTAGTGCTTCCAGCTCTGGGGCCAACGTCCTGACTTTC. Translating it yields CASSASSSGANVLTF.

This clonotype has a count of ten or more. The chain recombines TRBV28 with TRBJ2-7; 7 positions agree with TRBD2. J was trimmed by 5 bases and V by 5 bases; bases with no gene match: 9. This CDR3 is built from 14 residues. Germline CDR1 MDHEN, CDR2 SYDVKM. In DNA form, the CDR3 reads TGTGCCAGCAGTGTCGGGGGGATCGGGGACGAGCAGTACTTC. Translation gives CASSVGGIGDEQYF.

The chain uses TRBV19 and TRBJ2-7, with D perhaps TRBD1 (7 bases). Germline CDR1 LNHDA, CDR2 SQIVND (reference sequence). The length of the CDR3 is 15 residues. With 5 bases removed from V and 4 bases from J, the gap between germline ends came to 18 bases. The CDR3 bases are TGTGCCAGTAGTCCGGGAGCAGGGGGTACTTACGAGCAGTACTTC. It codes for CASSPGAGGTYEQYF. The complete variable domain, with remaining parts taken from reference TRBV19 and TRBJ2-7, reads DGGITQSPKYLFRKEGQNVTLSCEQNLNHDAMYWYRQDPGQGLRLIYYSQIVNDFQKGDIAEGYSVSREKKESFPLTVTSAQKNPTAFYLCASSPGAGGTYEQYFGPGTRLTVT.

This clonotype came up a few times. CDR3 coding DNA: TGTGCCAGCAGGTTGTTACAGGGAAACACCGGGGAGCTGTTTTTT. Translating gives CASRLLQGNTGELFF. V is TRBV11-2 and J is TRBJ2-2; tentative D call: TRBD1 (6 bases). The CDR3 consists of 15 residues. The germline V and J ends were trimmed by 6 bases and 2 bases, with 13 bases remaining between them. Germline CDR1 reads SGHAT; CDR2 reads FQNNGV.

The V gene is TRBV28, the J gene TRBJ2-1; 10 nucleotides align to TRBD2. CDR1 is MDHEN, CDR2 SYDVKM, per germline. The CDR3 runs 13 residues. With 7 bases clipped from V and 8 bases from J, the junction kept 5 bases outside the gene matches. As DNA, the CDR3 is TGTGCCAGCACCTCAGGACTAGCGGATGAGCAGTTCTTC. It yields the protein CASTSGLADEQFF.

The gene calls are TRBV12-3 or TRBV12-4 and TRBJ2-7, with 10 bases fitting TRBD1. V trimming: 6 bases; J trimming: 1 base; junction bases outside the gene matches: 6. This CDR3 is 15 amino acids long. CDR3 protein: CASSQTGGASYEQYF. In nucleotides, the CDR3 is TGTGCCAGCAGCCAGACAGGGGGCGCATCCTACGAGCAGTACTTC.